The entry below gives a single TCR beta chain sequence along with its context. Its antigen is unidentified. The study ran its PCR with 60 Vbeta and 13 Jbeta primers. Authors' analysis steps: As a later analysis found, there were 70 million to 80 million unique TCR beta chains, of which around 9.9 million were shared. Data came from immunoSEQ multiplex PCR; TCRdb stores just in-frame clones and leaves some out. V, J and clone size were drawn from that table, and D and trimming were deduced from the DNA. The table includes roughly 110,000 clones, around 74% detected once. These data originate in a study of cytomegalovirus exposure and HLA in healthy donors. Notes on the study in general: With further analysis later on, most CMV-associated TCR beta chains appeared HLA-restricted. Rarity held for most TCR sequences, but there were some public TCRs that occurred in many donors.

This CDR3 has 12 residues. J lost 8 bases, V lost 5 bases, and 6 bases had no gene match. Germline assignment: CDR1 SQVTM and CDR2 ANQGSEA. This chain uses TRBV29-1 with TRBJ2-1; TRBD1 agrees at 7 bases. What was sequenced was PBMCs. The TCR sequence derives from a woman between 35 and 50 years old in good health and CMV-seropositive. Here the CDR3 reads CSVLTGRDEQFF. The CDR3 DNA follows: TGCAGCGTTTTGACAGGGCGGGATGAGCAGTTCTTC.